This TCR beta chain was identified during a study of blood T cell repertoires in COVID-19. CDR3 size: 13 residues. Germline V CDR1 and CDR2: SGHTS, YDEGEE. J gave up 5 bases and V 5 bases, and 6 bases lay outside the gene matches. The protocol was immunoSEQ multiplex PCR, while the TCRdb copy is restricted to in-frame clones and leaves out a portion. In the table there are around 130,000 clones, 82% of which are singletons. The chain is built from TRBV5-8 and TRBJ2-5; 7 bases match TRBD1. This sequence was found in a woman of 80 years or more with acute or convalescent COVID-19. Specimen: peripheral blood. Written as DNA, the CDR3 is TGTGCCAGCAGACCAAGGGGGCAGGAGACCCAGTACTTC. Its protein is CASRPRGQETQYF.